Included here is one T cell receptor (beta chain) sequence, with context. Antigen: not known. The entry originates in a study of T cells in narcolepsy. About the research overall: Healthy controls were enrolled alongside patients with narcolepsy type 1 or type 2. Findings and caveats of the study: Some memory CD4+ repertoires had no autoreactive clone sequences. Autoreactive clonotypes reportedly recurred in blood of same and different patients, not controls.

CDR1 and CDR2 from the germline V gene are SGHNT and YENEEA. V shed 5 bases, J shed 4 bases, and the junction held 14 bases outside the gene matches. The CDR3 consists of 17 residues. Generated by immunoSEQ multiplex PCR, the TCRdb table keeps only in-frame clones and is missing some. The data contain about 37,000 clones, about 85% of them singletons. Sequencing was performed on memory (CD45RA-) CD4+ T cells from blood. This chain links TRBV11-3 with TRBJ2-3; 8 nucleotides line up with TRBD1. The source of this sequence is a human donor in good health. The CDR3 protein is CASSAGGDRPASDTQYF. The CDR3 coding sequence is TGTGCCAGCAGCGCAGGGGGCGACAGACCAGCGTCAGATACGCAGTATTTT.